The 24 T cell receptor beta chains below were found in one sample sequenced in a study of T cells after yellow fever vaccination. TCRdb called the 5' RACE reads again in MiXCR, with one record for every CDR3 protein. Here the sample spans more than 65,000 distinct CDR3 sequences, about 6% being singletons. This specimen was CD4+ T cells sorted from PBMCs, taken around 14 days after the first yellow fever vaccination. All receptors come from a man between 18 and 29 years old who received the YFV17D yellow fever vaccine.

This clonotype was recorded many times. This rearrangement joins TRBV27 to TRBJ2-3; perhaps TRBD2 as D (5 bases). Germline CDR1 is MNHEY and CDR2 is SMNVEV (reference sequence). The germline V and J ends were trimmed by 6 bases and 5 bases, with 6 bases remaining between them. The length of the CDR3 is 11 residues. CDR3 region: CASSREDTQYF. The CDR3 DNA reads TGTGCCAGCAGCCGGGAAGATACGCAGTATTTT.

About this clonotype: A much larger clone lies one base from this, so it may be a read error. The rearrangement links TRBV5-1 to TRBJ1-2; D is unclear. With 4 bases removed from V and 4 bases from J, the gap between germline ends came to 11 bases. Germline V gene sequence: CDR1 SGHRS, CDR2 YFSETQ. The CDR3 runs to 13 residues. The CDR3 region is CASSDLRGYGYTF. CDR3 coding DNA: TGCGCCAGCAGCGACTTGCGGGGCTATGGCTACACCTTC.

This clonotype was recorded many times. The CDR3 sequence: CASSPGQASTDTQYF. DNA of the CDR3: TGTGCCAGCTCACCAGGACAGGCTAGCACAGATACGCAGTATTTT. The chain links TRBV18 to TRBJ2-3; 7 bases map to TRBD1. The germline CDR1 and CDR2 sequences are KGHSH and LQKENI. The CDR3 is 15 residues long. V was pared by 2 bases and J by 0 bases, with 2 bases of the junction left unmatched.

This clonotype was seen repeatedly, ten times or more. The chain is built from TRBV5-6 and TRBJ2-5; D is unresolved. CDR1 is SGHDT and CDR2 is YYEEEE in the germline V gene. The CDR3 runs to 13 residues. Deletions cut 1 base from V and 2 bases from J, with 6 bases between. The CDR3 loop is CASSLYRQETQYF. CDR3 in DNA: TGTGCCAGCAGCTTGTATCGGCAAGAGACCCAGTACTTC.

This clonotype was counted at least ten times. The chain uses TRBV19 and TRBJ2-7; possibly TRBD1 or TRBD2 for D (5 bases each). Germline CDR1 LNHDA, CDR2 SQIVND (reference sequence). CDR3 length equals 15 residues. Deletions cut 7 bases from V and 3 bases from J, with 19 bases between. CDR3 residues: CASIEGDSALYEQYV. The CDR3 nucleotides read TGTGCCAGTATAGAGGGAGACAGTGCTCTCTACGAGCAGTACGTC.

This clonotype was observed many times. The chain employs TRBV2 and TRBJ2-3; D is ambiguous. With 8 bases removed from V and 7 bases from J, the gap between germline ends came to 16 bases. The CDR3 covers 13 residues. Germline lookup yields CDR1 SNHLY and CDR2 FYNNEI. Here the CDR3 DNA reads TGTGCCAGCCAGGACCCCGATCCCAATACGCAGTATTTT. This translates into CASQDPDPNTQYF.

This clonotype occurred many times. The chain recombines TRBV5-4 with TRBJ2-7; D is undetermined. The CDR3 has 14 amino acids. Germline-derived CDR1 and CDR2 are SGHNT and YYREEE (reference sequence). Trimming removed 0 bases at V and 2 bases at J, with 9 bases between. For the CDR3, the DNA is TGTGCCAGCAGCTTGGATACGAATACCTACGAGCAGTACGTC. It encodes CASSLDTNTYEQYV.

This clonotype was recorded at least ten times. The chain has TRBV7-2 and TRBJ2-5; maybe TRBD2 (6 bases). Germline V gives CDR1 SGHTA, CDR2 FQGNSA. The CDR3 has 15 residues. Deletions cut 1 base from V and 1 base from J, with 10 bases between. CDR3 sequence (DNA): TGTGCCAGCAGCTTAGGGGGGGATTTCCAAGAGACCCAGTACTTC. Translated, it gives CASSLGGDFQETQYF.

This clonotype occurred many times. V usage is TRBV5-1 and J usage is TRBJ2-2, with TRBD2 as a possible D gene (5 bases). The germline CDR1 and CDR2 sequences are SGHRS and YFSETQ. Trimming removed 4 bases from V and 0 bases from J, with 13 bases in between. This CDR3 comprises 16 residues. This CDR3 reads CASSGRGFPNTGELFF. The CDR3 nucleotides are TGCGCCAGCAGCGGGCGAGGGTTCCCGAACACCGGGGAGCTGTTTTTT.

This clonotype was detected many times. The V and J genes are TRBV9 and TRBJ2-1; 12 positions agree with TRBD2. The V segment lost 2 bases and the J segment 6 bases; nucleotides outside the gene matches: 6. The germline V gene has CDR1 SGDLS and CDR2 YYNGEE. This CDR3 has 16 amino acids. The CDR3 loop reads CASSVAPSGGGNEQFF. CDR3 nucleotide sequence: TGTGCCAGCAGCGTCGCCCCTAGCGGGGGGGGCAATGAGCAGTTCTTC. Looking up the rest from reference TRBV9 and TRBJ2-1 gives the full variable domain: DSGVTQTPKHLITATGQRVTLRCSPRSGDLSVYWYQQSLDQGLQFLIQYYNGEERAKGNILERFSAQQFPDLHSELNLSSLELGDSALYFCASSVAPSGGGNEQFFGPGTRLTVL.

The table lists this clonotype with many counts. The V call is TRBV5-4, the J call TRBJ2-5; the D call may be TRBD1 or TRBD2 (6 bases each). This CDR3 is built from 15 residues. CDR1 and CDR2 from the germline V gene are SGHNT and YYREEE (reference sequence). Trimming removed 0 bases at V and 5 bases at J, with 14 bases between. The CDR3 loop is CASSLAQGGLETQYF. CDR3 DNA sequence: TGTGCCAGCAGCTTGGCCCAAGGGGGGCTTGAGACCCAGTACTTC. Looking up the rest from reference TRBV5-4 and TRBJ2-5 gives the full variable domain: ETGVTQSPTHLIKTRGQQVTLRCSSQSGHNTVSWYQQALGQGPQFIFQYYREEENGRGNFPPRFSGLQFPNYSSELNVNALELDDSALYLCASSLAQGGLETQYFGPGTRLLVL.

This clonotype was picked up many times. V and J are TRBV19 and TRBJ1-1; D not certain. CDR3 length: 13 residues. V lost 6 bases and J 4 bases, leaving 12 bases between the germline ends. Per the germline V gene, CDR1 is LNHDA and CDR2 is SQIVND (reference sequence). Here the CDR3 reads CASSQQVGTEAFF. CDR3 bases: TGTGCCAGTAGCCAACAAGTCGGCACTGAAGCTTTCTTT.

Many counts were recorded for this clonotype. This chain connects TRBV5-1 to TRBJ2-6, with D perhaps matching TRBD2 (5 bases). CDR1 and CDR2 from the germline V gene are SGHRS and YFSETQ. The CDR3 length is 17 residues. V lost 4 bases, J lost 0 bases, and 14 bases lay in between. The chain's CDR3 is CASSKSGHSSGANVLTF. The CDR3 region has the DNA TGCGCCAGCAGCAAGAGCGGCCACAGCTCTGGGGCCAACGTCCTGACTTTC.

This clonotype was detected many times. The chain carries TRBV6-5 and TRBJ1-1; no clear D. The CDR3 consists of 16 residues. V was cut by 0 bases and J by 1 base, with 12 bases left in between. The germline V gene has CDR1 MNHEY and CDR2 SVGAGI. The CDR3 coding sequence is TGTGCCAGCAGTTACTCCCGGGGAATAGGGAACACTGAAGCTTTCTTT. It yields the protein CASSYSRGIGNTEAFF.

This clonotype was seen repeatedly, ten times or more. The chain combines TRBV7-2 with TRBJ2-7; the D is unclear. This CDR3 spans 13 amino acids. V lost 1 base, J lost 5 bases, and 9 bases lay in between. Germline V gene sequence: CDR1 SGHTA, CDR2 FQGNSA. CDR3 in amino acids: CASSLDPYNEQYF. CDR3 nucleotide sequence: TGTGCCAGCAGCTTAGACCCTTACAACGAGCAGTACTTC.

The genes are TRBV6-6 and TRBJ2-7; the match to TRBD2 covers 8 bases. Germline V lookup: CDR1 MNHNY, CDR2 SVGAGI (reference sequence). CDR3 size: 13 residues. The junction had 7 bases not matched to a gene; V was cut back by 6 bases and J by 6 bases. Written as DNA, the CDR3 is TGTGCCAGCAGCTTAACGGGGGGGGCCGAGCAGTACTTC. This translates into CASSLTGGAEQYF.

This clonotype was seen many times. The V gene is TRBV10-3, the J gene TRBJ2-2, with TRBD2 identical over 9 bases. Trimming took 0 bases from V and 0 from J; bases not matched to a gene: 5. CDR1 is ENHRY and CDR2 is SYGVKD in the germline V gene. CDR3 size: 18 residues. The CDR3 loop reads CAISESSGGPTNTGELFF. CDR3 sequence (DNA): TGTGCCATCAGTGAGTCGAGCGGGGGGCCTACGAACACCGGGGAGCTGTTTTTT.

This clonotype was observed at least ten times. CDR3 region: CASSQGTGINQPQHF. The CDR3 region has the DNA TGCGCCAGCAGCCAAGGGACAGGGATCAATCAGCCCCAGCATTTT. The chain combines TRBV4-1 with TRBJ1-5; 8 bases map to TRBD1. V lost 1 base and J lost 3; bases outside the gene matches: 2. Germline lookup yields CDR1 MGHRA and CDR2 YSYEKL. The CDR3 length is 15 residues.

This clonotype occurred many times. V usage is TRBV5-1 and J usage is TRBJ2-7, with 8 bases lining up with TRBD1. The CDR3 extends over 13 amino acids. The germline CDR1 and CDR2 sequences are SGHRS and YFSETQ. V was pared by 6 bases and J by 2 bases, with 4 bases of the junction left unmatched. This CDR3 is CASTDRGAYEQYF. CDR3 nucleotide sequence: TGCGCCAGCACAGACAGGGGTGCCTACGAGCAGTACTTC.

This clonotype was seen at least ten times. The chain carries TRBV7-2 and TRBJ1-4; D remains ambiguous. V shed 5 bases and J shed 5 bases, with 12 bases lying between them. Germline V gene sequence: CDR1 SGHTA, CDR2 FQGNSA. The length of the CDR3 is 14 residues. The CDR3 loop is CASSLGRMNEKLFF. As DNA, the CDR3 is TGTGCCAGCAGCCTCGGGCGGATGAATGAAAAACTGTTTTTT.

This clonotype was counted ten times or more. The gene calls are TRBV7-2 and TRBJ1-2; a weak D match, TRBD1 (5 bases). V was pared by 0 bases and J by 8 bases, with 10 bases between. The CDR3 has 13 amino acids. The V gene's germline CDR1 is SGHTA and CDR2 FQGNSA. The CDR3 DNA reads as TGTGCCAGCAGCTTAGCGCGGCAGGGAGGCTACACCTTC. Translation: CASSLARQGGYTF.

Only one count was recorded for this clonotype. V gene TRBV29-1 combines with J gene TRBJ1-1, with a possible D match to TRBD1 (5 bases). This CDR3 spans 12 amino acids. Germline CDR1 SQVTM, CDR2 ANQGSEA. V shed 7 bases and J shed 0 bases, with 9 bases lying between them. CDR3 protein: CSAGIVNTEAFF. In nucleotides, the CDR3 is TGCAGCGCAGGGATAGTGAACACTGAAGCTTTCTTT.

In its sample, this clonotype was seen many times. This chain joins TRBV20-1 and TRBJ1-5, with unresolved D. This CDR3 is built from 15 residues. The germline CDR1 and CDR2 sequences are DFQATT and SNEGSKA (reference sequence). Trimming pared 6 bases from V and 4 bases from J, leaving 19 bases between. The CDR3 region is CSASTASPRNQPQHF. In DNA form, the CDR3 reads TGCAGTGCCTCGACGGCGTCCCCCAGAAATCAGCCCCAGCATTTT.

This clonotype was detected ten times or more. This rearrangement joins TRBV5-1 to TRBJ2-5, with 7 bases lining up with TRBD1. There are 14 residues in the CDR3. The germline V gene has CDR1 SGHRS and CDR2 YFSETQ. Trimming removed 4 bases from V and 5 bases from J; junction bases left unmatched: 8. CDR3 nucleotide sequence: TGCGCCAGCAGCGCCGGACAGGCCAGGGAGACCCAGTACTTC. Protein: CASSAGQARETQYF.